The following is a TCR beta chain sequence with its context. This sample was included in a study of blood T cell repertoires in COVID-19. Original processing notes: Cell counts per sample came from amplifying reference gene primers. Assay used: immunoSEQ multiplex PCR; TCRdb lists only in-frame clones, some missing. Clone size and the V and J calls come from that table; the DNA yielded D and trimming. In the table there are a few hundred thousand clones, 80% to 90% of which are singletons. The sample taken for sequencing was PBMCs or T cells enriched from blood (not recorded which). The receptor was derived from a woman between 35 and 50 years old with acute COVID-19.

This chain's CDR3 is CASSGTGGSTEAFF. CDR3 nucleotides: TGTGCCAGTAGTGGGACAGGGGGAAGCACTGAAGCTTTCTTT. The chain joins TRBV19 to TRBJ1-1; 11 nucleotides line up with TRBD1. CDR1 and CDR2 (germline): LNHDA, SQIVND (reference sequence). This CDR3 comprises 14 residues. Trimming took 5 bases from V and 4 from J; bases not matched to a gene: 3.